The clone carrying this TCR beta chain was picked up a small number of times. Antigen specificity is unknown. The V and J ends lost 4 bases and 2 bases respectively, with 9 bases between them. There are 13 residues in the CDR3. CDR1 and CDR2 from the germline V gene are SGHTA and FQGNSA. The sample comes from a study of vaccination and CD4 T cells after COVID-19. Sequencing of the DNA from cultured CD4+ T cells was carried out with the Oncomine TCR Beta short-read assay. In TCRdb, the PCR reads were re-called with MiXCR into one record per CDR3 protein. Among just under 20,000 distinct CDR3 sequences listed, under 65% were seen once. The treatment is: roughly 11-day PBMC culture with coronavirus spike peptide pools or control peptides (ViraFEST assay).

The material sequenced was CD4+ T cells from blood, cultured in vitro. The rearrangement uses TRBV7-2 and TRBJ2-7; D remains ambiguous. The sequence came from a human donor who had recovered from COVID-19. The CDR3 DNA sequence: TGTGCCAGCAGCTCCGTCGAAGCCTACGAGCAGTACTTC. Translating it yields CASSSVEAYEQYF.